What follows describes a single T cell receptor beta chain. Its antigen remains unknown. CDR1 is SGHKS and CDR2 is YYEKEE in the germline V gene (reference sequence). This CDR3 is 16 amino acids long. After removal of 3 bases from V and 0 bases from J, the junction contained 7 bases not matched to a gene. The sample comes from a study of cytomegalovirus exposure and HLA in healthy donors. Findings of the study overall: Altogether, some 170 TCR beta chains were recorded as cytomegalovirus-associated.

These donors were members of the approximately 110-subject validation cohort, a group separate from the roughly 670-subject first cohort. The repertoire was sequenced with immunoSEQ multiplex PCR; TCRdb's copy has only in-frame clones and lacks some. This sample has some 64,000 clones; around 97% occur once, and the top ten carry 1.5% to 2%. The sample was PBMCs. The TCR sequence derives from a young woman in good health and CMV-seropositive. The chain recombines TRBV5-5 with TRBJ1-2, with 8 bases fitting TRBD1. CDR3 sequence reads: CASSSGQGIANYGYTF. Written as DNA, the CDR3 is TGTGCCAGCAGCTCAGGACAGGGAATAGCTAACTATGGCTACACCTTC.